This T cell receptor (beta chain) appears in the sequencing data of a study of blood T cell repertoires in COVID-19. Overall study context: Sites in the United States, Italy and Spain provided acute and convalescent COVID-19 samples.

Using immunoSEQ multiplex PCR, the repertoire was profiled, and TCRdb retains in-frame clones only, with some absent. This sample yields a few hundred thousand clones, of which about nine tenths are seen a single time; approximately 9.8% belongs to the top ten. The sample consisted of peripheral blood. The sequence was obtained from a man in his forties who had recovered from COVID-19.

The CDR3 protein is CASSQDRREGYPGELFF. CDR3 nucleotide sequence: TGTGCCAGCAGCCAAGATCGCCGGGAGGGGTATCCCGGGGAGCTGTTTTTT. The chain carries TRBV14 and TRBJ2-2; 8 bases match TRBD2. This CDR3 region has 17 residues. CDR1 SGHDN and CDR2 FVKESK come from the germline V gene. J lost 6 bases, V lost 0 bases, and 9 bases had no gene match.